The rows below give T cell receptor beta chains drawn from one sample of a study of T cell changes during pregnancy in multiple sclerosis. Some clones are missing from TCRdb's copy, which holds only in-frame ones; the method was immunoSEQ multiplex PCR. The sample gives just over 80,000 clones, nearly 95% of which show up once; roughly 1.1% is in the top ten. The sequences come from peripheral blood, collected in the second trimester of pregnancy. These TCRs come from a female donor with multiple sclerosis, enrolled in a pregnancy study. Both conserved end residues are part of each CDR3. The order of the fields is D gene, J gene, clone size, V gene, CDR3 protein, CDR3 DNA. The D gene is left open where the match is weak. The listing skips clone size in some rows; elsewhere it reads once, few, many or a size class.

d_call: .
j_call: TRBJ2-7
clone_size: once
v_call: TRBV28
cdr3_aa: CASSLPRPRGSYEQYF
cdr3_nt: TGTGCCAGCAGTTTACCTCGTCCTCGGGGGTCCTACGAGCAGTACTTC

d_call: .
j_call: TRBJ2-5
clone_size: .
v_call: TRBV5-5
cdr3_aa: CASSLVPPSHQETQYF
cdr3_nt: TGTGCCAGCAGCTTGGTCCCGCCTAGCCACCAAGAGACCCAGTACTTC

d_call: TRBD2
j_call: TRBJ2-3
clone_size: .
v_call: TRBV5-4
cdr3_aa: CASSLPKAGLGTDTQYF
cdr3_nt: TGTGCCAGCAGCTTGCCGAAAGCGGGGCTGGGCACAGATACGCAGTATTTT

d_call: TRBD2
j_call: TRBJ2-1
clone_size: .
v_call: TRBV5-5
cdr3_aa: CASSLALAGSYNEQFF
cdr3_nt: TGTGCCAGCAGCTTGGCCCTAGCGGGCTCCTACAATGAGCAGTTCTTC

d_call: TRBD1
j_call: TRBJ1-1
clone_size: .
v_call: TRBV2
cdr3_aa: CASSQAGGTNTEAFF
cdr3_nt: TGTGCCAGCAGCCAAGCAGGGGGAACGAACACTGAAGCTTTCTTT

d_call: .
j_call: TRBJ2-2
clone_size: once
v_call: TRBV5-1
cdr3_aa: CASSLTPGANTGELFF
cdr3_nt: TGCGCCAGCAGCTTGACCCCAGGGGCGAACACCGGGGAGCTGTTTTTT

d_call: .
j_call: TRBJ1-1
clone_size: .
v_call: TRBV7-9
cdr3_aa: CASSLLGGGKNTEAFF
cdr3_nt: TGTGCCAGCAGCTTATTGGGGGGGGGAAAGAACACTGAAGCTTTCTTT

d_call: .
j_call: TRBJ1-1
clone_size: .
v_call: TRBV10-3
cdr3_aa: CAISESSPGWNTEAFF
cdr3_nt: TGTGCCATCAGTGAGTCGAGCCCAGGATGGAACACTGAAGCTTTCTTT

d_call: .
j_call: TRBJ2-1
clone_size: once
v_call: TRBV29-1
cdr3_aa: CSVEQGEAYNEQFF
cdr3_nt: TGCAGCGTTGAACAGGGTGAGGCCTACAATGAGCAGTTCTTC

d_call: TRBD2
j_call: TRBJ2-3
clone_size: .
v_call: TRBV9
cdr3_aa: CASSVGSGARTDTQYF
cdr3_nt: TGTGCCAGCAGCGTAGGGAGCGGGGCTCGCACAGATACGCAGTATTTT